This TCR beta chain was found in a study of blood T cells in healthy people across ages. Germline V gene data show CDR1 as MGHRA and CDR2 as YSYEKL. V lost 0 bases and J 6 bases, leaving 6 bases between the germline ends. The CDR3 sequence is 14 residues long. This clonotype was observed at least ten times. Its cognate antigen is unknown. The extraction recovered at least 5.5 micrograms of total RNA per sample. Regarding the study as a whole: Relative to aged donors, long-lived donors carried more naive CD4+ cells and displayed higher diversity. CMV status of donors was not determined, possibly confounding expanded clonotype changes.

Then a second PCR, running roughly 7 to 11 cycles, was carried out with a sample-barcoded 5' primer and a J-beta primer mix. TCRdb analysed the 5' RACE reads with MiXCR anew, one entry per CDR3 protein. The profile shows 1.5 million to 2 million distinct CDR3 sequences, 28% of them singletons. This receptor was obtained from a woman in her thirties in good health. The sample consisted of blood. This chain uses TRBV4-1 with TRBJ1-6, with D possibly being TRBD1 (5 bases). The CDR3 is CASSQDRANSPLHF. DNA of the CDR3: TGCGCCAGCAGCCAAGACAGGGCTAATTCACCCCTCCACTTT.